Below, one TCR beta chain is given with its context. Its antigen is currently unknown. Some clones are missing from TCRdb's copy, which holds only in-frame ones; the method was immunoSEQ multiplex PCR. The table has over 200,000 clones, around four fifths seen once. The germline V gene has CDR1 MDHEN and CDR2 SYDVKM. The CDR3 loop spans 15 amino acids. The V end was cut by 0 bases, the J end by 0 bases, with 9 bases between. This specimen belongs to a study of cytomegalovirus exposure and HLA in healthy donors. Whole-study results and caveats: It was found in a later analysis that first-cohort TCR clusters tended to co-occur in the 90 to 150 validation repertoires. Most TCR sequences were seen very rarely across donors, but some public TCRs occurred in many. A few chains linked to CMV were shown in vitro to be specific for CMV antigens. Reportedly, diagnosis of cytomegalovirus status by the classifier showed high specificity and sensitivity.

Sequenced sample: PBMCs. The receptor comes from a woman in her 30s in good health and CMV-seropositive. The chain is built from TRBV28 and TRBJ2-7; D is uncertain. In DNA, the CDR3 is TGTGCCAGCAGTTTATGGGACCCCAGCTCCTACGAGCAGTACTTC. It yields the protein CASSLWDPSSYEQYF.